Listed below are T cell receptor beta chains from one sample, sequenced in a study of cytomegalovirus exposure and HLA in healthy donors. The assay was immunoSEQ multiplex PCR, and TCRdb's table has in-frame clones only and misses some. The sample holds approximately 110,000 clones, just under 95% seen once. Material: PBMCs. The source of these receptors is a woman younger than 30 in good health and CMV-seronegative. The CDR3 runs from the conserved cysteine through the conserved F or W. A D gene is named only where the DNA matches it firmly. Size tells how often a clone was seen (once, few, many) or the class of an expanded clone, and some rows leave it out.

V,size,D,J,DNA,CDR3
TRBV28,.,TRBD1,TRBJ1-2,TGTGCCAGCAGTTTAGGGGGGACAGACCACTCCGGCTACACCTTC,CASSLGGTDHSGYTF
TRBV27,.,TRBD2,TRBJ2-2,TGTGCCAGCAGTTTATGGGGGGGCACCGGGGAGCTGTTTTTT,CASSLWGGTGELFF
TRBV11-1,.,.,TRBJ2-7,TGTGCCAGCAGCCCTCCTTTCGCGGAGCAGTACTTC,CASSPPFAEQYF
TRBV29-1,.,.,TRBJ2-4,TGCAGCGTCGAGGGGGAGGGGACCATTCAGTACTTC,CSVEGEGTIQYF
TRBV7-3,.,TRBD2,TRBJ2-7,TGTGCCAGCAGCCCCGGGGGGGGCTACGAGCAGTACTTC,CASSPGGGYEQYF
TRBV5-1,.,TRBD2,TRBJ2-1,TGCGCCAGCAGCTTGGTTGGCGGGAGATACCTTACGAGCTCCTACAATGAGCAGTTCTTC,CASSLVGGRYLTSSYNEQFF
TRBV11-1,.,TRBD1,TRBJ2-2,TGTGCCAGCAGGGTCGGACAGGGGGCCTCCGGGGAGCTGTTTTTT,CASRVGQGASGELFF
TRBV27,.,TRBD2,TRBJ2-7,TGTGCCAGCAGGAAAAGGGAGGCGAGCGGGGGGCCTTCCTACGAGCAGTACTTC,CASRKREASGGPSYEQYF
TRBV6-1,few,.,TRBJ1-1,TGTGCCACGAGCATGAACACTGAAGCTTTCTTT,CATSMNTEAFF
TRBV5-4,.,.,TRBJ2-5,TGTGCCAGCAGCTTGGAGTCAGGGCAAGAGACCCAGTACTTC,CASSLESGQETQYF
TRBV28,.,TRBD1,TRBJ1-1,TGTGCCAGCAGTGTACCAGGGGGCCTGTACACTGAAGCTTTCTTT,CASSVPGGLYTEAFF
TRBV5-1,.,.,TRBJ2-3,TGCGCCAGCAGCTACCGGGAAGCCACAGATACGCAGTATTTT,CASSYREATDTQYF
TRBV4-1,.,.,TRBJ1-5,TGCGCCAGCAGCCAAGTCCGGGGGAATCAGCCCCAGCATTTT,CASSQVRGNQPQHF
TRBV6-5,.,TRBD2,TRBJ2-7,TGTGTCTCTCTTGGCGGGGGACAGCAGTACTTC,CVSLGGGQQYF
TRBV6-1,.,.,TRBJ1-6,TGTGCCAGCAAGCAGGAAGTGAAGTCACCCCTCCACTTT,CASKQEVKSPLHF
TRBV7-9,.,.,TRBJ2-7,TGTGCCAGCAGCTCAATGGGGGGACAGATCTACGAGCAGTACTTC,CASSSMGGQIYEQYF
TRBV6-1,.,.,TRBJ1-2,TGTGCCAGCAGTGAAGCAACACCGGGGTTCTCTTATGGCTACACCTTC,CASSEATPGFSYGYTF
TRBV7-2,.,.,TRBJ1-2,TGTGCCAGCAGCTTAGTCCGGCAGGGTTATGGCTACACCTTC,CASSLVRQGYGYTF
TRBV6-5,.,.,TRBJ1-1,TGTGCCAGCAGGGGGAGGGGCATGAACACTGAAGCTTTCTTT,CASRGRGMNTEAFF
TRBV7-9,.,.,TRBJ2-2,TGTGCCAGCAGCCTTCCAAGCCGGGAGCTGTTTTTT,CASSLPSRELFF
TRBV19,once,.,TRBJ1-2,TGTGCCAGTATTGTGACTCCCTGGTCGGGCTATGGCTACACCTTC,CASIVTPWSGYGYTF
TRBV4-2,.,.,TRBJ1-2,TGTGCCAGCAGCCAAGTCGTCGTGAGCAGTGAGGTGCATGGCTACACCTTC,CASSQVVVSSEVHGYTF
TRBV7-6,.,.,TRBJ1-4,TGTGCCAGCAGCTTAAGGGGGATGACTAATGAAAAACTGTTTTTT,CASSLRGMTNEKLFF
TRBV30,.,.,TRBJ2-1,TGTGCCTGGAGTCCCACTCGTAACAATGAGCAGTTCTTC,CAWSPTRNNEQFF
TRBV10-3,.,TRBD1,TRBJ2-5,TGTGCCATCAGCGAGAACCTAGGACAGGGGGAAGAGACCCAGTACTTC,CAISENLGQGEETQYF
TRBV5-4,.,TRBD1,TRBJ2-2,TGTGCCAGCAAATCAGGGGGGAACACCGGGGAGCTGTTTTTT,CASKSGGNTGELFF